The clone carrying this T cell receptor (beta chain) was counted a few times. TCRdb analysed the RT-PCR reads with MiXCR anew, one entry per CDR3 protein. The sample lists around 700,000 distinct CDR3 sequences; 12% to 15% were seen once. Germline CDR1 is MNHNS and CDR2 is SASEGT. This CDR3 is 15 amino acids long. V was trimmed by 0 bases and J by 8 bases, leaving 11 bases between them. This TCR was recovered from a female donor in good health, serving as a healthy control. The sample comprised memory CD4+ T cells from blood. The chain links TRBV6-1 to TRBJ1-6, with unresolved D. The CDR3 DNA reads TGTGCCAGCAGTGAAGCAGGGCTAGTTTATTCACCCCTCCACTTT. It yields the protein CASSEAGLVYSPLHF.